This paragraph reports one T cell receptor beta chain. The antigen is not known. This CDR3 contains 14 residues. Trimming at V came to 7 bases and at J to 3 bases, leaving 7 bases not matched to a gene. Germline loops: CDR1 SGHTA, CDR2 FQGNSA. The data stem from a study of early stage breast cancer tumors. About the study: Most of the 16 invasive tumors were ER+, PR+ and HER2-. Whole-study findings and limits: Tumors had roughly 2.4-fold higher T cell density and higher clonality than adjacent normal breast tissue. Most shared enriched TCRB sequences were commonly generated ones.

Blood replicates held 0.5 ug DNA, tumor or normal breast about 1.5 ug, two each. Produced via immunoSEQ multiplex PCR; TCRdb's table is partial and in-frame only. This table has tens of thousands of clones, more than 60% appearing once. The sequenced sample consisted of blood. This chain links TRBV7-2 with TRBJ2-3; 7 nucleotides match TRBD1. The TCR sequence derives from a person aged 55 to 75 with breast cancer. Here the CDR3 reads CASNPDRATDTQYF. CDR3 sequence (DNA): TGTGCCAGCAACCCCGACAGGGCGACAGATACGCAGTATTTT.